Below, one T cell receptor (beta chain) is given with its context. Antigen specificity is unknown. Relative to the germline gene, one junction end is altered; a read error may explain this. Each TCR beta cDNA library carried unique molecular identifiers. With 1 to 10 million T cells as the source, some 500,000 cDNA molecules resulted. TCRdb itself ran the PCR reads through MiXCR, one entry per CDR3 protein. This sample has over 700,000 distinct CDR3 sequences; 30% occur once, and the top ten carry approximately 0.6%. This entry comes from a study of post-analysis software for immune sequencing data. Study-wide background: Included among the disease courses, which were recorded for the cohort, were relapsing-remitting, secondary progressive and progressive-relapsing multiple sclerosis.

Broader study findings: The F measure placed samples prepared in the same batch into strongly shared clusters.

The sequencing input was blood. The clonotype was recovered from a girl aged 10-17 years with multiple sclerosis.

Written as DNA, the CDR3 is TGCGCCAGCAGCACCTCCTACAATGAGCGGTTCTTC. It specifies CASSTSYNERFF. The chain links TRBV5-1 to TRBJ2-1; no firm D call. This CDR3 spans 12 amino acids. In germline, CDR1 is SGHRS, CDR2 YFSETQ. Supplemented by reference TRBV5-1 and TRBJ2-1, the full variable domain reads KAGVTQTPRYLIKTRGQQVTLSCSPISGHRSVSWYQQTPGQGLQFLFEYFSETQRNKGNFPGRFSGRQFSNSRSEMNVSTLELGDSALYLCASSTSYNERFFGPGTRLTVL.